These 6 T cell receptor beta chains were all obtained from the same sample, sequenced in a study of T-cell memory formation after mild COVID-19. Using its own MiXCR run on the 5' RACE reads, TCRdb lists one record per CDR3 protein. The sample shows roughly 410,000 distinct CDR3 sequences, 20% to 25% of them seen only once. Sequenced: PBMCs or a T cell subset sorted from them (not recorded which). These receptors all come from an adult woman who had mild COVID-19 (a few samples of this study predate the infection). Cell type and time point are not known.

The rearrangement links TRBV30 to TRBJ2-7; D possibly corresponds to TRBD1 (6 bases). This CDR3 is 11 amino acids long. Trimming took off 3 bases at V and 7 bases at J, with 10 bases between the two ends. Germline lookup yields CDR1 GTSNPN and CDR2 SVGIG (reference sequence). This CDR3 reads CAWSDDREQYF. For the CDR3, the DNA is TGTGCCTGGAGCGACGACAGGGAGCAGTACTTC.

J is TRBJ2-7 and V is TRBV28, with 8 bases identical to TRBD2. After removal of 8 bases from V and 0 bases from J, the junction contained 6 bases not matched to a gene. The CDR3 has 14 residues. Germline assignment: CDR1 MDHEN and CDR2 SYDVKM. This CDR3 reads CASHSGGSSYEQYF. In nucleotides, the CDR3 is TGTGCCAGCCACAGCGGGGGAAGCTCCTACGAGCAGTACTTC.

The rearrangement uses TRBV21-1 and TRBJ2-5; TRBD1 is the table's D call, not checked against the DNA. TRBV21-1 constitutes a pseudogene. The CDR3 length is 19 residues. The DNA for the CDR3 is TGTGCCAGCAGCAAAGGAGCGGACAGGTTTGCCATTTCAGAGGAGACCCAGTACTTC. This codes for CASSKGADRFAISEETQYF.

This chain joins TRBV4-2 and TRBJ2-1; maybe TRBD1 (6 bases). The CDR3 has 16 amino acids. Germline CDR1 LGHNA, CDR2 YNFKEQ. Trimming shortened V by 4 bases and J by 0 bases, and 13 bases separated the two germline ends. CDR3 protein: CASSPETGSSYNEQFF. Written as DNA, the CDR3 is TGTGCCAGCAGCCCTGAGACAGGTAGCTCCTACAATGAGCAGTTCTTC.

This clonotype was recorded only once. The gene calls are TRBV30 and TRBJ1-1; possible D gene TRBD1, 5 bases. The germline CDR1 and CDR2 sequences are GTSNPN and SVGIG (reference sequence). CDR3 length equals 14 residues. The V and J ends lost 4 bases and 1 base respectively, with 13 bases between them. The CDR3 DNA reads TGTGCCTGGACCCCCCAGGGCTGGAACACTGAAGCTTTCTTT. This encodes CAWTPQGWNTEAFF.

This chain connects TRBV11-2 to TRBJ2-7, with TRBD1 as a possible D gene (5 bases). CDR1 is SGHAT, CDR2 FQNNGV, per germline. The CDR3 consists of 13 residues. With 3 bases removed from V and 6 bases from J, the gap between germline ends came to 12 bases. CDR3 nucleotide sequence: TGTGCCAGCAGCTTCGGGCAGGGTGTCGAGCAGTACTTC. It yields the protein CASSFGQGVEQYF.